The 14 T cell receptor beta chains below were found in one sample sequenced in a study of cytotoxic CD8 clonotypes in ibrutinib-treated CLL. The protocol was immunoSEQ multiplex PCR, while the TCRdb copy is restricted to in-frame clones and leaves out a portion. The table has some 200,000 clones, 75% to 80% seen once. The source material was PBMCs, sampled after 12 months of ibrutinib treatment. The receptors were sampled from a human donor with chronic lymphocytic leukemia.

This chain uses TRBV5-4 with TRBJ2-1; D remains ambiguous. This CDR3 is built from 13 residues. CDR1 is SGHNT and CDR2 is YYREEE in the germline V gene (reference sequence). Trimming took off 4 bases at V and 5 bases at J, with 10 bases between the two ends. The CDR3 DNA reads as TGTGCCAGCAGCCCTTTCCAGGACAATGAGCAGTTCTTC. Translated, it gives CASSPFQDNEQFF.

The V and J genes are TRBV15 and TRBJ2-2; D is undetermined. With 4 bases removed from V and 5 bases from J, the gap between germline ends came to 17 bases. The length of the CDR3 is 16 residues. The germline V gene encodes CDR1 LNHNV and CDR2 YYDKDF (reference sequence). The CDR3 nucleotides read TGTGCCACCAGCACTCGAGGCATTATGGGAACCGGGGAGCTGTTTTTT. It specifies CATSTRGIMGTGELFF.

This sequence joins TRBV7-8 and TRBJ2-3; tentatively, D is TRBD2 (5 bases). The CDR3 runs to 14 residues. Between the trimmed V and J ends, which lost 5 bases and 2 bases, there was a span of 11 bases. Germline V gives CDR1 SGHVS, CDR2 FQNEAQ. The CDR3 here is CASSPSGATDTQYF. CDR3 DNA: TGTGCCAGCAGCCCAAGCGGCGCCACAGATACGCAGTATTTT.

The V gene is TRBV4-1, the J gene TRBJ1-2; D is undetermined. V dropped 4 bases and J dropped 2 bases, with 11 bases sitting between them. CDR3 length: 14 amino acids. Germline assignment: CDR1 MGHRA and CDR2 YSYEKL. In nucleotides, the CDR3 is TGCGCCAGCAGCCCTCGGGCGATCAACTATGGCTACACCTTC. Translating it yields CASSPRAINYGYTF.

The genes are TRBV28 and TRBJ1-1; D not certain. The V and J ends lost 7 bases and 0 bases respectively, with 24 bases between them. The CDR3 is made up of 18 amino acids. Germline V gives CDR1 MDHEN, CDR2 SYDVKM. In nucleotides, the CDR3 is TGTGCCAGCAACCCATTTTTGATGGGTGGTATGATGAACACTGAAGCTTTCTTT. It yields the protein CASNPFLMGGMMNTEAFF.

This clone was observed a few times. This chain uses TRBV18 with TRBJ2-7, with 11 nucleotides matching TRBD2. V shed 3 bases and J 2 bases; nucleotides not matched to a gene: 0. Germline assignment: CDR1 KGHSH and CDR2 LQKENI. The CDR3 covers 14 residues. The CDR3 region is CASSPTSGTYEQYF. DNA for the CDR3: TGTGCCAGCTCACCGACTAGCGGGACCTACGAGCAGTACTTC.

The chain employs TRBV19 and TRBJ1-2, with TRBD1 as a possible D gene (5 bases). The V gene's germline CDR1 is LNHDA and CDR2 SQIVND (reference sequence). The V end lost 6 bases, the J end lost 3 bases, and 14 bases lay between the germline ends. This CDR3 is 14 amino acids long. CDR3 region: CASSPPGGYYGYTF. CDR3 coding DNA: TGTGCCAGTAGCCCGCCGGGGGGTTACTATGGCTACACCTTC.

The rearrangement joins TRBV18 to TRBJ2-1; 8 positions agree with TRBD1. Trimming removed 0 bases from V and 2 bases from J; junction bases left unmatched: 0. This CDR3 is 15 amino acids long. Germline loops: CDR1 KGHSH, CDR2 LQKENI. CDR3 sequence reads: CASSPPDRAYNEQFF. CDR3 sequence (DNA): TGTGCCAGCTCACCACCGGACAGGGCCTACAATGAGCAGTTCTTC.

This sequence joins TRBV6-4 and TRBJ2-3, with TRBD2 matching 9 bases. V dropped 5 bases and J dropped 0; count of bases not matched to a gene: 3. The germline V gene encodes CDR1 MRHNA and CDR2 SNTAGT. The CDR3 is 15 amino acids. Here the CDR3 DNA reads TGTGCCAGCAGTTTTACTAGCGGGAGCACAGATACGCAGTATTTT. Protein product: CASSFTSGSTDTQYF.

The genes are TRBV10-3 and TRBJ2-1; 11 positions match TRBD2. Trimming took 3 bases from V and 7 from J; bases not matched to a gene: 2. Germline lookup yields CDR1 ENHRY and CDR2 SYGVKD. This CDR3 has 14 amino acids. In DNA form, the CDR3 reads TGTGCCATCAGTGACACTAGCGGGAGTAATGAGCAGTTCTTC. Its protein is CAISDTSGSNEQFF.

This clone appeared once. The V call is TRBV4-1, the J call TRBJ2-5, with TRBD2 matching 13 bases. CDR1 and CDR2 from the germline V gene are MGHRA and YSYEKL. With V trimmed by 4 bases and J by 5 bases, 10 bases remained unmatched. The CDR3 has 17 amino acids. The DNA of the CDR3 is TGCGCCAGCAGCCCCCGGACTAGCGGGAGTGGTAGGGAGACCCAGTACTTC. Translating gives CASSPRTSGSGRETQYF.

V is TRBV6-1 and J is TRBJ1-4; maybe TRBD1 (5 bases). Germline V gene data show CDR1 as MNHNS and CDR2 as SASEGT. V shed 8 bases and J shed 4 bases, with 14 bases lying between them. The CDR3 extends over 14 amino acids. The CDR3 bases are TGTGCCAGCGGACGCGGGGGAATTAATGAAAAACTGTTTTTT. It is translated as CASGRGGINEKLFF.

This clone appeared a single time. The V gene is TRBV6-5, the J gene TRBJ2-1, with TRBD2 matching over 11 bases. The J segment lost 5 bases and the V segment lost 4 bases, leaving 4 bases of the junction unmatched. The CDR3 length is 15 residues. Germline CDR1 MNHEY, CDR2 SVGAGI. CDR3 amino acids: CASSSGTSGHNEQFF. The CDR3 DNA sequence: TGTGCCAGCAGTTCCGGGACTAGCGGCCACAATGAGCAGTTCTTC.

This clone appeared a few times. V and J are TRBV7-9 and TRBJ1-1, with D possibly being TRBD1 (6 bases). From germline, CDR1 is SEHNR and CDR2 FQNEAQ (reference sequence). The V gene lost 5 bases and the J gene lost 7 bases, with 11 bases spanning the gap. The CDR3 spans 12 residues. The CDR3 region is CASSPGQSEAFF. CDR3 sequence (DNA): TGTGCCAGCAGCCCTGGACAGAGTGAAGCTTTCTTT.